The 2 T cell receptor beta chains below all came from one sample that was sequenced in a study of early T cells in non-severe SARS-CoV-2 infection. TCRdb reanalysed the 5' RACE reads using MiXCR and keeps one entry per CDR3 protein. The table records approximately 27,000 distinct CDR3 sequences, roughly 5% of them present only once. The sequenced material came from whole blood. These receptors were obtained from an adult who was a healthcare worker with PCR-confirmed SARS-CoV-2 infection or an uninfected control (not recorded which).

This clonotype was detected ten times or more. The rearrangement uses TRBV5-6 and TRBJ1-1, with D unclear. Trimming pared 5 bases from V and 5 bases from J, leaving 10 bases between. The CDR3 length is 12 residues. Germline CDR1 SGHDT, CDR2 YYEEEE. This chain's CDR3 is CASSELVTEAFF. CDR3 nucleotide sequence: TGTGCCAGCAGTGAACTGGTAACTGAAGCTTTCTTT.

There are many counts of this clonotype. This chain joins TRBV19 and TRBJ2-4; D possibly corresponds to TRBD2 (6 bases). V lost 3 bases and J lost 0, with 12 bases in between. CDR1 LNHDA and CDR2 SQIVND come from the germline V gene (reference sequence). CDR3 length equals 16 residues. Here the CDR3 reads CASSIPGLTAKNIQYF. DNA of the CDR3: TGTGCCAGTAGTATCCCGGGACTTACAGCCAAAAACATTCAGTACTTC.